Following are 5 T cell receptor beta chains from one sample sequenced in a study of memory CD4+ T cells and cytomegalovirus serostatus. The sort gate was single viable CD3+CD4+CD8-CD45RO+ cells for memory CD4+ T cells. Assay: immunoSEQ multiplex PCR; the TCRdb copy retains only in-frame clones and omits some. The table has about 59,000 clones, approximately 78% seen once. Sequenced sample: memory CD4+ T cells from blood. The receptors shown here come from an adult in good health and CMV-seronegative.

The chain recombines TRBV7-2 with TRBJ2-7; 8 bases map to TRBD1. Germline lookup yields CDR1 SGHTA and CDR2 FQGNSA. The CDR3 runs to 15 residues. V trimming: 3 bases; J trimming: 9 bases; junction bases outside the gene matches: 13. CDR3 protein: CASSFRQGAREGQYF. For the CDR3, the DNA is TGTGCCAGCAGCTTCCGTCAGGGGGCGCGGGAAGGGCAGTACTTC.

This rearrangement joins TRBV6-1 to TRBJ2-1; D not certain. The V and J ends lost 8 bases and 10 bases respectively, with 12 bases between them. CDR1 is MNHNS, CDR2 SASEGT, per germline. This CDR3 region has 11 residues. The CDR3 sequence: CASAVHDEQFF. The CDR3 DNA reads TGTGCCAGCGCAGTACACGACGAGCAGTTCTTC.

J is TRBJ2-7 and V is TRBV7-3; D call uncertain. The ends were cut back, 6 bases at V and 1 base at J, with 16 bases in the middle. Germline V gene lookup returns CDR1 SGHTA and CDR2 FQGTGA. This CDR3 has 15 amino acids. CDR3 coding DNA: TGTGCCAGCAGTCCCAACCCCGGAGATTCCTACGAGCAGTACTTC. Protein: CASSPNPGDSYEQYF. The full variable domain, with the rest looked up from reference TRBV7-3 and TRBJ2-7, is GAGVSQTPSNKVTEKGKYVELRCDPISGHTALYWYRQSLGQGPEFLIYFQGTGAADDSGLPNDRFFAVRPEGSVSTLKIQRTERGDSAVYLCASSPNPGDSYEQYFGPGTRLTVT.

The rearrangement links TRBV20-1 to TRBJ1-2; D is ambiguous. Trimming took 3 bases from V and 1 from J, leaving 3 bases between them. Germline values: CDR1 DFQATT, CDR2 SNEGSKA (reference sequence). This CDR3 comprises 11 residues. This chain's CDR3 is CSASSNYGYTF. The CDR3 DNA follows: TGCAGTGCTAGTAGTAACTATGGCTACACCTTC.

The J gene is TRBJ2-5, the V gene TRBV25-1; 8 bases match TRBD1. The V gene end was trimmed by 4 bases and the J gene end by 4 bases; junction bases not matched to a gene: 8. Germline CDR1 and CDR2: MGHDK and SYGVNS. The CDR3 is 15 amino acids. Here the CDR3 reads CASSAHTGGTETQYF. For the CDR3, the DNA is TGTGCCAGCAGTGCCCACACAGGGGGAACAGAGACCCAGTACTTC.